The 20 T cell receptor beta chains listed next were all sequenced from one sample in a study of cytomegalovirus exposure and HLA in healthy donors. The PCR was carried out with 60 Vbeta primers and 13 Jbeta primers. The method was immunoSEQ multiplex PCR; TCRdb's version includes in-frame clones alone and lacks a portion of them. The data contain under 150,000 clones, approximately 80% of them singletons. Sequenced material: PBMCs. The receptors derive from a man in his forties or fifties in good health and CMV-seronegative.

This clone has only a few counts. This chain joins TRBV7-9 and TRBJ2-7, with D perhaps TRBD1 (6 bases). CDR3 length: 13 amino acids. Trimming stripped 1 base from V and 7 bases from J, with 11 bases between. The germline CDR1 and CDR2 sequences are SEHNR and FQNEAQ (reference sequence). CDR3 region: CASSLGTAQEQYF. The CDR3 nucleotides read TGTGCCAGCAGCTTAGGGACAGCCCAGGAGCAGTACTTC.

This clone has just a few counts. The rearrangement links TRBV4-1 to TRBJ1-2; 7 nucleotides line up with TRBD1. J lost 5 bases, V lost 3 bases, and 12 bases had no gene match. This CDR3 comprises 16 residues. Germline V gene sequence: CDR1 MGHRA, CDR2 YSYEKL. The CDR3 is CASSHRQGGFLYGYTF. As DNA, the CDR3 is TGCGCCAGCAGCCACCGACAGGGAGGTTTCCTATATGGCTACACCTTC.

This chain connects TRBV6-1 to TRBJ2-7, with a possible D match to TRBD2 (5 bases). The CDR3 sequence is 15 residues long. Trimming stripped 3 bases from V and 6 bases from J, with 18 bases between. CDR1 and CDR2 from the germline V gene are MNHNS and SASEGT. CDR3 coding DNA: TGTGCCAGCAGTGAGCTCGGCCAGACTATAAGCGAGCAGTACTTC. Translation gives CASSELGQTISEQYF.

This rearrangement joins TRBV4-3 to TRBJ1-1, with D perhaps TRBD1 (6 bases). This CDR3 has 14 residues. Germline V CDR1 and CDR2: LGHNA, YSLEER. V lost 2 bases to trimming and J lost 5 bases, with 12 bases between them. In DNA form, the CDR3 reads TGCGCCAGCAGCCAAACGGACAGTTGGACTGAAGCTTTCTTT. Protein: CASSQTDSWTEAFF.

The rearrangement joins TRBV29-1 to TRBJ1-2; D gene uncertain. Between the trimmed V and J ends, which lost 3 bases and 4 bases, there was a span of 6 bases. Germline V gene sequence: CDR1 SQVTM, CDR2 ANQGSEA. There are 11 residues in the CDR3. CDR3 coding DNA: TGCAGCGTTGACCCTAGCTATGGCTACACCTTC. It yields the protein CSVDPSYGYTF.

The chain is built from TRBV7-9 and TRBJ2-4; 14 bases map to TRBD2. The CDR3 consists of 18 residues. J lost 3 bases, V lost 1 base, and 5 bases had no gene match. Per the germline V gene, CDR1 is SEHNR and CDR2 is FQNEAQ (reference sequence). The CDR3 nucleotides are TGTGCCAGCAGCTTAGGGGGACTAGCGGGGGATGGCAAAAACATTCAGTACTTC. Translated, it gives CASSLGGLAGDGKNIQYF. Full variable domain (missing parts from reference TRBV7-9 and TRBJ2-4): DTGVSQNPRHKITKRGQNVTFRCDPISEHNRLYWYRQTLGQGPEFLTYFQNEAQLEKSRLLSDRFSAERPKGSFSTLEIQRTEQGDSAMYLCASSLGGLAGDGKNIQYFGAGTRLSVL.

V and J are TRBV5-1 and TRBJ2-1; possibly TRBD2 for D (6 bases). Germline-derived CDR1 and CDR2 are SGHRS and YFSETQ. Trimming took off 4 bases at V and 4 bases at J, with 12 bases between the two ends. The CDR3 totals 14 residues. The DNA of the CDR3 is TGCGCCAGCAGCACCGCCGGGGGTTACAATGAGCAGTTCTTC. This translates into CASSTAGGYNEQFF.

This chain connects TRBV7-2 to TRBJ1-4; 7 nucleotides agree with TRBD1. The CDR3 covers 15 residues. The trim removed 6 bases at V and 0 bases at J, leaving 4 bases unmatched. Germline-derived CDR1 and CDR2 are SGHTA and FQGNSA. This CDR3 reads CASRGQVATNEKLFF. The CDR3, as DNA: TGTGCCAGCAGAGGACAGGTTGCAACTAATGAAAAACTGTTTTTT. Variable domain in full (rest from reference TRBV7-2 and TRBJ1-4): GAGVSQSPSNKVTEKGKDVELRCDPISGHTALYWYRQSLGQGLEFLIYFQGNSAPDKSGLPSDRFSAERTGGSVSTLTIQRTQQEDSAVYLCASRGQVATNEKLFFGSGTQLSVL.

The chain uses TRBV13 and TRBJ2-1, with 14 bases fitting TRBD2. V lost 5 bases and J lost 0; bases outside the gene matches: 6. CDR3 length equals 18 residues. Germline lookup yields CDR1 PRHDT and CDR2 FYEKMQ (reference sequence). The CDR3 here is CASSEGTSGGSSYNEQFF. Written as DNA, the CDR3 is TGTGCCAGCAGCGAAGGGACTAGCGGGGGCAGCTCCTACAATGAGCAGTTCTTC.

The rearrangement links TRBV6-5 to TRBJ2-2, with D tentatively TRBD2 (6 bases). This CDR3 spans 15 amino acids. The V end lost 6 bases, the J end lost 2 bases, and 13 bases lay between the germline ends. From germline, CDR1 is MNHEY and CDR2 SVGAGI. The CDR3 bases are TGTGCCAGCAGAGGGACTCCTACAAACACCGGGGAGCTGTTTTTT. Translated, it gives CASRGTPTNTGELFF.

The chain links TRBV6-6 to TRBJ2-7, with D perhaps matching TRBD1 (5 bases). Trimming removed 2 bases at V and 7 bases at J, with 12 bases between. CDR1 is MNHNY, CDR2 SVGAGI, per germline (reference sequence). The CDR3 runs 13 residues. The CDR3: CASSYVGPREQYF. The CDR3 DNA follows: TGTGCCAGCAGTTACGTGGGGCCAAGGGAGCAGTACTTC.

The chain recombines TRBV6-5 with TRBJ1-2; D is ambiguous. CDR1 is MNHEY and CDR2 is SVGAGI in the germline V gene. The CDR3 consists of 14 residues. V was cut by 5 bases and J by 4 bases, with 14 bases left in between. DNA for the CDR3: TGTGCCAGCAGTACGGCGGGCCTGACCTATGGCTACACCTTC. It encodes CASSTAGLTYGYTF.

This clone was counted a few times. The J gene is TRBJ1-1, the V gene TRBV20-1; 9 nucleotides align to TRBD1. This CDR3 has 11 residues. With 6 bases clipped from V and 8 bases from J, the junction kept 4 bases outside the gene matches. Germline V CDR1 and CDR2: DFQATT, SNEGSKA (reference sequence). CDR3 in amino acids: CSATGTGEAFF. The CDR3 DNA follows: TGCAGTGCCACCGGGACAGGGGAAGCTTTCTTT.

V gene TRBV10-3 combines with J gene TRBJ2-7, with TRBD2 matching 11 bases. Germline V gene data show CDR1 as ENHRY and CDR2 as SYGVKD. This CDR3 is built from 15 residues. V dropped 5 bases and J dropped 2; count of bases not matched to a gene: 5. Here the CDR3 DNA reads TGTGCCATCAGTTCACTAGCGGGGGACCCCTACGAGCAGTACTTC. Translating it yields CAISSLAGDPYEQYF.

The chain links TRBV7-3 to TRBJ2-7; 7 bases are shared with TRBD1. Germline CDR1 SGHTA, CDR2 FQGTGA. V was pared by 2 bases and J by 5 bases, with 6 bases of the junction left unmatched. The CDR3 is made up of 14 amino acids. The CDR3 bases are TGTGCCAGCAGCTTAGTAGGGGGCAGCGACGAGCAGTACTTC. It specifies CASSLVGGSDEQYF.

The genes are TRBV7-9 and TRBJ2-7; D might be TRBD1 (6 bases). There are 16 residues in the CDR3. Trimming removed 4 bases at V and 5 bases at J, with 21 bases between. CDR1 and CDR2 (germline): SEHNR, FQNEAQ (reference sequence). The chain's CDR3 is CASSSTIRTAPDEQYF. CDR3 bases: TGTGCCAGCAGCTCCACTATAAGGACAGCCCCGGACGAGCAGTACTTC.

The rearrangement uses TRBV4-1 and TRBJ2-2; 9 bases map to TRBD2. Germline CDR1 is MGHRA and CDR2 is YSYEKL. With V trimmed by 0 bases and J by 5 bases, 10 bases remained unmatched. The CDR3 contains 18 residues. The CDR3 nucleotides are TGCGCCAGCAGCCAAGATGATGGCGGGGGGGCAGGGACCGGGGAGCTGTTTTTT. This sequence encodes CASSQDDGGGAGTGELFF.

The V call is TRBV19, the J call TRBJ2-1, with 13 positions matching TRBD2. The CDR3 is 14 residues long. The ends lost 10 bases at V and 15 bases at J; junction bases unmatched: 15. Germline V CDR1 and CDR2: LNHDA, SQIVND (reference sequence). The CDR3 nucleotides read TGTGCCACCCTCAGACTAGCGGGGGGACCTTGGATGTTCTTC. Its translation: CATLRLAGGPWMFF.

The CDR3 DNA follows: TGCGCCAGCAGCCAAGAGGGACAGGCTTCACCCCTCCACTTT. Encoded protein: CASSQEGQASPLHF. V gene TRBV4-3 combines with J gene TRBJ1-6; 8 bases align to TRBD1. The CDR3 has 14 residues. Germline trimming cut 0 bases from V and 9 bases from J; bases unmatched to any gene: 1. CDR1 and CDR2 from the germline V gene are LGHNA and YSLEER.

The rearrangement uses TRBV9 and TRBJ1-4; 9 positions agree with TRBD1. With 4 bases clipped from V and 7 bases from J, the junction kept 8 bases outside the gene matches. From germline, CDR1 is SGDLS and CDR2 YYNGEE. This CDR3 has 15 residues. DNA of the CDR3: TGTGCCAGCAGCACACAGGGGGCGCGAGGTGAAAAACTGTTTTTT. Translated: CASSTQGARGEKLFF.